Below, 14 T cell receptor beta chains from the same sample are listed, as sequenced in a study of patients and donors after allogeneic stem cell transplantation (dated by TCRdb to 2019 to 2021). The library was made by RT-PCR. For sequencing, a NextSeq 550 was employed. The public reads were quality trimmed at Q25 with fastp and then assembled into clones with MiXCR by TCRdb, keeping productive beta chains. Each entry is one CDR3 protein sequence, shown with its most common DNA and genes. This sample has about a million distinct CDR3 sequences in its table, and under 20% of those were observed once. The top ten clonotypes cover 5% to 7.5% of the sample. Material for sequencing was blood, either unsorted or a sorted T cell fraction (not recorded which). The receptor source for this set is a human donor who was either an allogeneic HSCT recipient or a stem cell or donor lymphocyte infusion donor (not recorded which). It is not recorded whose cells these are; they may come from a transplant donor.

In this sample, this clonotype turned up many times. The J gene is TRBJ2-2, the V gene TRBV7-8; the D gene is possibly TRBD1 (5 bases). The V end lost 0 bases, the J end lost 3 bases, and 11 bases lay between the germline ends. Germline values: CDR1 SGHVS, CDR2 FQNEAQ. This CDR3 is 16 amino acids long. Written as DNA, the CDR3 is TGTGCCAGCAGCTTAGCGTGGGGCAGATACACCGGGGAGCTGTTTTTT. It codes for CASSLAWGRYTGELFF.

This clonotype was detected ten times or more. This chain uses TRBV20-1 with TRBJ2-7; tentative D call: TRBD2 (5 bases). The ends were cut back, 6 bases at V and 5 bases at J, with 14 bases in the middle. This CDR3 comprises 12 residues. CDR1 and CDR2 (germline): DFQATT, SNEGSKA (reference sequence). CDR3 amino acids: CSASGLGDEQYF. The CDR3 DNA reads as TGCAGTGCAAGTGGACTCGGCGACGAGCAGTACTTC.

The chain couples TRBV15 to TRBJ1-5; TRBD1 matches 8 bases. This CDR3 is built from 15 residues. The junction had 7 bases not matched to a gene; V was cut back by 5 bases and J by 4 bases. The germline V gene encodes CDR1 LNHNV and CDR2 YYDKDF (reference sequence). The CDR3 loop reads CATSPDRVRNQPQHF. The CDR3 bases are TGTGCCACCAGCCCGGACAGGGTAAGGAATCAGCCCCAGCATTTT.

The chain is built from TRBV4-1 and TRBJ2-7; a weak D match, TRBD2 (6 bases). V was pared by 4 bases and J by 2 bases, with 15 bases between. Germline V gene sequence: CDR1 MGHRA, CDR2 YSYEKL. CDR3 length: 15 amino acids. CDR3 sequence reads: CASSLAGTSPYEQYF. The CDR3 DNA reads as TGCGCCAGCAGCCTGGCCGGGACTTCGCCCTACGAGCAGTACTTC.

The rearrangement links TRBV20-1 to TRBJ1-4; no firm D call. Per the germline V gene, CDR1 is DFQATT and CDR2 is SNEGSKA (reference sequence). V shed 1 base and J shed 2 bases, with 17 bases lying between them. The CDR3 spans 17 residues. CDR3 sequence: CSARGAGGWATNEKLFF. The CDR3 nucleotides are TGCAGTGCTAGAGGGGCCGGAGGATGGGCCACTAATGAAAAACTGTTTTTT.

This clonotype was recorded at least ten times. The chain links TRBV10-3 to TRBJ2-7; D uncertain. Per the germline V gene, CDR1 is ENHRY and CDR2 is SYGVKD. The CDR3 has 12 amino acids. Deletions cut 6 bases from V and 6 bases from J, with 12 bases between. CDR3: CAIRGSLGEQYF. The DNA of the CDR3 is TGTGCCATCAGGGGCAGTCTTGGCGAGCAGTACTTC.

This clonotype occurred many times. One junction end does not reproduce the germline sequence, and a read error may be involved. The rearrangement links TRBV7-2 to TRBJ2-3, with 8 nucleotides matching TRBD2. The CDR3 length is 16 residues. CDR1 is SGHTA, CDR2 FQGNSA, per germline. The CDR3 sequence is CASSLVAGGSTDTQYF. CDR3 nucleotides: TGTGCCAGCAGTTTAGTGGCGGGAGGCAGCACAGATACGCAGTATTTT.

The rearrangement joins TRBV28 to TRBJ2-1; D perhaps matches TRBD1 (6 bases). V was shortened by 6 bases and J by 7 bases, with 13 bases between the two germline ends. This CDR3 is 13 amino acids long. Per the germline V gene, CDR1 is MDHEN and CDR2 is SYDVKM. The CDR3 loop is CASSYRTDNEQFF. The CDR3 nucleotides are TGTGCCAGCAGCTATAGGACAGATAATGAGCAGTTCTTC. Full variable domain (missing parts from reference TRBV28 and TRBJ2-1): DVKVTQSSRYLVKRTGEKVFLECVQDMDHENMFWYRQDPGLGLRLIYFSYDVKMKEKGDIPEGYSVSREKKERFSLILESASTNQTSMYLCASSYRTDNEQFFGPGTRLTVL.

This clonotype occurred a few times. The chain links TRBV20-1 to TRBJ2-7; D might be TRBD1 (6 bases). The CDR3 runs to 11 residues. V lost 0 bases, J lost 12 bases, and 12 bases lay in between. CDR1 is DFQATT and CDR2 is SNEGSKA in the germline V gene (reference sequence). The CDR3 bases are TGCAGTGCTAGAGAGGACAGAATACCGTACTTC. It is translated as CSAREDRIPYF.

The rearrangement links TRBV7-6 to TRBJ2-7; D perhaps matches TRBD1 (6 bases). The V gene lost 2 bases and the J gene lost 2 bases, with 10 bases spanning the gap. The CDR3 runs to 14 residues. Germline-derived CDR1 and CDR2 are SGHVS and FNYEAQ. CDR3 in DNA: TGTGCCAGCAGCTTAATGGGGGCGACCTACGAGCAGTACTTC. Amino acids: CASSLMGATYEQYF.

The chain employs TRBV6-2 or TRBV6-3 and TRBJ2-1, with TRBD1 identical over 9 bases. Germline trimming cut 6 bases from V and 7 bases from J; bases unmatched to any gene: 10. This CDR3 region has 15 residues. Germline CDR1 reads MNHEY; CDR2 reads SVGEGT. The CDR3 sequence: CASRKIQGAYNEQFF. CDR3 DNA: TGTGCCAGCAGAAAAATACAGGGGGCGTATAATGAGCAGTTCTTC.

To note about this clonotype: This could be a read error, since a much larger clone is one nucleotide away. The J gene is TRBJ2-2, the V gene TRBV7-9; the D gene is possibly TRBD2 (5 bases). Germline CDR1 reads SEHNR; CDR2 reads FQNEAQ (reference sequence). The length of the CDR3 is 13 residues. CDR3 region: CPSSGENTGELFF. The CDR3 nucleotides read TGTCCCAGCAGCGGAGAGAACACCGGGGAGCTGTTTTTT.

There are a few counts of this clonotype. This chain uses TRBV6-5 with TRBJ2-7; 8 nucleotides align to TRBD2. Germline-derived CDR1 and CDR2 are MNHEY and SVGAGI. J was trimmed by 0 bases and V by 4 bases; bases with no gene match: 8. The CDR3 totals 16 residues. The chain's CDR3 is CASSSELLADSYEQYF. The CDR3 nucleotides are TGTGCCAGCAGTTCTGAACTACTAGCGGACTCCTACGAGCAGTACTTC.

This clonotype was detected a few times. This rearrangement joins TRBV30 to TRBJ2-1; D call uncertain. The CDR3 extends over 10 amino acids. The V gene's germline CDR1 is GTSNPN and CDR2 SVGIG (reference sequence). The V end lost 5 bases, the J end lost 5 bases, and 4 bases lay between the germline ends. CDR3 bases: TGTGCCTGGGGGAACAATGAGCAGTTCTTC. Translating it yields CAWGNNEQFF.